This passage covers 5 T cell receptor beta chains from one sample sequenced in a study of long-term antiretroviral therapy in people with HIV. The assay, immunoSEQ v3.0, was run at survey level. Using immunoSEQ multiplex PCR, the repertoire was profiled, and TCRdb retains in-frame clones only, with some absent. The sample includes nearly 25,000 clones, approximately 82% of them seen just once. The sample in question was unsorted PBMCs, obtained 3 years after starting antiretroviral therapy. The source of these receptors is a middle-aged man with HIV.

The chain employs TRBV2 and TRBJ1-1; weak D call: TRBD1 (6 bases). The germline V and J ends were trimmed by 5 bases and 0 bases, with 16 bases remaining between them. The CDR3 spans 16 residues. Germline CDR1 SNHLY, CDR2 FYNNEI. The CDR3 spells CASSYFPGHMNTEAFF. The CDR3 DNA is TGTGCCAGCAGTTATTTTCCGGGACACATGAACACTGAAGCTTTCTTT.

This sequence joins TRBV7-9 and TRBJ2-7; D gene uncertain. The germline V and J ends were trimmed by 9 bases and 2 bases, with 17 bases remaining between them. Germline V lookup: CDR1 SEHNR, CDR2 FQNEAQ (reference sequence). The CDR3 is 14 amino acids. The CDR3 reads CASSDLRAPYEQYF. CDR3 DNA sequence: TGTGCCAGTAGTGACCTCCGGGCCCCCTACGAGCAGTACTTC.

V and J are TRBV7-2 and TRBJ1-4, with no clear D. The germline V gene has CDR1 SGHTA and CDR2 FQGNSA. V lost 2 bases and J lost 7, with 14 bases in between. The CDR3 sequence is 15 residues long. The CDR3 spells CASSLLHDVSEKLFF. The CDR3, as DNA: TGTGCCAGCAGCTTACTACACGATGTTTCTGAAAAACTGTTTTTT.

The J gene is TRBJ1-1, the V gene TRBV9; D might be TRBD1 (5 bases). Per germline, CDR1 SGDLS and CDR2 YYNGEE. The ends were cut back, 3 bases at V and 4 bases at J, with 16 bases in the middle. The CDR3 is made up of 15 amino acids. The CDR3 nucleotides read TGTGCCAGCAGCGCGAGTGGTGCGGGGGGCACTGAAGCTTTCTTT. It encodes CASSASGAGGTEAFF.

This clone showed up just once. The genes are TRBV27 and TRBJ1-4, with D maybe TRBD1 (6 bases). Looked up from germline, CDR1 is MNHEY and CDR2 is SMNVEV (reference sequence). The ends were cut back, 4 bases at V and 8 bases at J, with 14 bases in the middle. The CDR3 loop spans 14 amino acids. CDR3 in DNA: TGTGCCAGCAGTTCGGGGGCAGGGAGGGAAAAACTGTTTTTT. It yields the protein CASSSGAGREKLFF.